Listed below are T cell receptor beta chains from one sample, sequenced in a study of blood T cell repertoires in COVID-19. Sequencing was performed with immunoSEQ multiplex PCR; in TCRdb, only in-frame clones are kept and a portion is missing. The repertoire consists of about 250,000 clones, with around 86% occurring once and the leading ten covering approximately 6%. Sequencing was carried out using peripheral blood. The receptors derive from a woman of 80 years or more with COVID-19, enrolled during active disease. Each CDR3 is given with its conserved first and last residue. Each record gives: D gene, J gene, clone size, V gene, CDR3 protein, CDR3 DNA. The D gene is left open where the match is weak. Size tells how often a clone was seen (once, few, many) or the class of an expanded clone, and some rows leave it out.

TRBD2 | TRBJ2-1 | once | TRBV15 | CATSRAPSSGGAGEQFF | TGTGCCACCAGCAGAGCACCCTCTAGCGGGGGGGCAGGGGAGCAGTTCTTC
TRBD1 | TRBJ1-5 | . | TRBV2 | CASTGQGGQPQHF | TGTGCCAGCACCGGACAGGGTGGTCAGCCCCAGCATTTT
TRBD2 | TRBJ2-3 | . | TRBV4-2 | CASSLGTSGGVGDTQYF | TGTGCCAGCAGCCTCGGGACTAGCGGGGGTGTTGGAGATACGCAGTATTTT
. | TRBJ1-5 | . | TRBV5-4 | CASSLEGEQYNQPQHF | TGTGCCAGCAGCTTGGAGGGGGAACAGTACAATCAGCCCCAGCATTTT
. | TRBJ1-1 | . | TRBV6-6 | CASSYSGGDTEAFF | TGTGCCAGCAGTTACTCGGGGGGTGACACTGAAGCTTTCTTT
TRBD1 | TRBJ1-1 | . | TRBV29-1 | CSVRQGAAEAFF | TGCAGCGTACGACAGGGGGCGGCTGAAGCTTTCTTT
TRBD1 | TRBJ2-5 | . | TRBV6-1 | CASSERWDRLQETQYF | TGTGCCAGCAGTGAGAGGTGGGACAGGCTGCAAGAGACCCAGTACTTC
. | TRBJ1-1 | . | TRBV6-1 | CASSEDRVAEAFF | TGTGCCAGCAGTGAAGACAGGGTCGCTGAAGCTTTCTTT
TRBD1 | TRBJ1-4 | once | TRBV9 | CASSARQGATNEKLFF | TGTGCCAGCAGCGCCCGACAGGGGGCAACTAATGAAAAACTGTTTTTT
TRBD1 | TRBJ2-3 | . | TRBV28 | CASSPTGRDTDTQYF | TGTGCCAGCAGTCCGACAGGGCGAGACACAGATACGCAGTATTTT
TRBD1 | TRBJ1-1 | . | TRBV19 | CASSMAGGYTEAFF | TGTGCCAGTAGTATGGCAGGGGGCTACACTGAAGCTTTCTTT
TRBD2 | TRBJ2-5 | . | TRBV7-2 | CASSLQRTSSETQYF | TGTGCCAGCAGCCTACAACGGACTAGCTCAGAGACCCAGTACTTC
. | TRBJ2-1 | . | TRBV6-5 | CASSLTSFREQFF | TGTGCCAGCAGCCTCACTAGTTTTCGGGAGCAGTTCTTC
TRBD2 | TRBJ2-2 | . | TRBV24-1 | CATNAGGHTNTGELFF | TGTGCCACCAATGCGGGGGGCCACACTAACACCGGGGAGCTGTTTTTT
. | TRBJ1-3 | . | TRBV7-9 | CASSSPGVSSGNTIYF | TGTGCCAGCAGCTCACCCGGAGTAAGCTCTGGAAACACCATATATTTT
. | TRBJ1-2 | few | TRBV12-3/TRBV12-4 | CASSPNVGGYTF | TGTGCCAGCAGTCCCAACGTCGGGGGCTACACCTTC
. | TRBJ1-5 | . | TRBV28 | CASSLGQDNQPQHF | TGTGCCAGCAGCCTGGGACAAGACAATCAGCCCCAGCATTTT
. | TRBJ1-2 | once | TRBV10-3 | CAISEQGVGYTF | TGTGCCATCAGTGAGCAAGGGGTCGGCTACACCTTC
. | TRBJ1-3 | . | TRBV29-1 | CSVEGTTSGNTIYF | TGCAGCGTTGAGGGGACAACCTCTGGAAACACCATATATTTT
TRBD1 | TRBJ2-1 | . | TRBV27 | CASRPGQGAYNEQFF | TGTGCCAGCAGACCGGGACAGGGGGCATACAATGAGCAGTTCTTC
TRBD1 | TRBJ2-7 | . | TRBV7-2 | CASSGQGADEQYF | TGTGCCAGCAGCGGACAGGGGGCCGACGAGCAGTACTTC
TRBD1 | TRBJ2-6 | . | TRBV27 | CASSLFSRTGGTGANVLTF | TGTGCCAGCAGTTTATTCTCCCGGACAGGTGGAACTGGGGCCAACGTCCTGACTTTC
. | TRBJ2-4 | . | TRBV28 | CASSLAPGANIQYF | TGTGCCAGCAGTTTAGCCCCAGGGGCGAACATTCAGTACTTC
. | TRBJ2-1 | . | TRBV2 | CASSLYNEQFF | TGTGCCAGCAGTCTTTACAATGAGCAGTTCTTC
TRBD1 | TRBJ1-4 | . | TRBV7-9 | CASSYGQGAGEKLFF | TGTGCCAGCAGCTATGGACAGGGGGCAGGTGAAAAACTGTTTTTT
. | TRBJ1-2 | . | TRBV5-4 | CASSQGSTNYGYTF | TGTGCCAGCAGTCAGGGGTCCACTAACTATGGCTACACCTTC
TRBD2 | TRBJ2-7 | . | TRBV19 | CASSNIGGGSYEQYF | TGTGCCAGTAGTAATATTGGCGGGGGATCCTACGAGCAGTACTTC
TRBD1 | TRBJ1-6 | few | TRBV18 | CASSPAGTVNSPLHF | TGTGCCAGCTCACCAGCCGGGACAGTAAATTCACCCCTCCACTTT
. | TRBJ1-1 | . | TRBV28 | CASTIVNTEAFF | TGTGCCAGCACAATAGTGAACACTGAAGCTTTCTTT
. | TRBJ1-5 | few | TRBV5-8 | CASSFRGYNQPQHF | TGTGCCAGCAGCTTTCGCGGTTACAATCAGCCCCAGCATTTT
. | TRBJ2-5 | . | TRBV7-9 | CASSLIAYQETQYF | TGTGCCAGCAGCTTAATAGCGTACCAAGAGACCCAGTACTTC
TRBD1 | TRBJ1-4 | . | TRBV28 | CASSTRQGGREKLFF | TGTGCCAGCAGTACCCGACAGGGAGGTAGGGAAAAACTGTTTTTT
. | TRBJ1-3 | . | TRBV6-5 | CASSYAGNSGNTIYF | TGTGCCAGCAGTTACGCGGGGAACTCTGGAAACACCATATATTTT
. | TRBJ1-2 | . | TRBV5-4 | CASSLRSEGVYGYTF | TGTGCCAGCAGCTTGAGGTCGGAGGGTGTCTATGGCTACACCTTC
. | TRBJ2-3 | . | TRBV5-5 | CASSLVAGLFADTQYF | TGTGCCAGCAGCTTGGTGGCTGGACTGTTTGCGGATACGCAGTATTTT
TRBD1 | TRBJ1-6 | . | TRBV28 | CASSSGTGAKGAPLHF | TGTGCCAGCAGCTCCGGGACAGGGGCGAAGGGTGCACCCCTCCACTTT
TRBD1 | TRBJ2-2 | . | TRBV19 | CASSGGQGAATGELFF | TGTGCCAGTAGTGGGGGACAGGGGGCTGCCACCGGGGAGCTGTTTTTT
. | TRBJ2-7 | . | TRBV7-2 | CASSLQGPAPYDQYF | TGTGCCAGCAGCTTACAGGGGCCCGCCCCCTACGATCAGTACTTC
. | TRBJ2-5 | once | TRBV18 | CASSPGSGTQETQYF | TGTGCCAGCTCACCAGGATCGGGGACACAAGAGACCCAGTACTTC
. | TRBJ1-5 | . | TRBV28 | CASSLFQGTGQSNQPQHF | TGTGCCAGCAGTTTATTCCAGGGGACCGGGCAGAGCAATCAGCCCCAGCATTTT
. | TRBJ1-4 | . | TRBV5-1 | CASSPFAGEKLFF | TGCGCCAGCAGCCCATTCGCCGGTGAAAAACTGTTTTTT
. | TRBJ1-4 | . | TRBV14 | CASSQALTGTNEKLFF | TGTGCCAGCAGCCAAGCCCTGACGGGGACTAATGAAAAACTGTTTTTT
TRBD1 | TRBJ2-1 | once | TRBV5-6 | CASSLVPEDRGFSEQFF | TGTGCCAGCAGCTTGGTGCCGGAGGACAGGGGTTTCTCTGAGCAGTTCTTC
. | TRBJ1-2 | . | TRBV11-3 | CASSFYGDGYTF | TGTGCCAGCAGCTTTTACGGTGATGGCTACACCTTC
TRBD2 | TRBJ2-1 | . | TRBV7-2 | CASSPSGASSYNEQFF | TGTGCCAGCAGCCCTAGCGGGGCCAGCTCCTACAATGAGCAGTTCTTC
. | TRBJ2-2 | . | TRBV9 | CASSKTGYPNTGELFF | TGTGCCAGCAGCAAAACAGGGTACCCGAACACCGGGGAGCTGTTTTTT
TRBD1 | TRBJ2-7 | . | TRBV28 | CASSSSRDRIYEQYF | TGTGCCAGCAGTTCTTCCCGGGACAGGATCTACGAGCAGTACTTC
. | TRBJ1-5 | few | TRBV7-8 | CASSLHRSSNQPQHF | TGTGCCAGCAGCTTACACAGGTCAAGCAATCAGCCCCAGCATTTT
. | TRBJ1-5 | . | TRBV7-2 | CASSPSGGNQPQHF | TGTGCCAGCAGCCCGTCCGGGGGCAATCAGCCCCAGCATTTT
. | TRBJ1-2 | . | TRBV7-2 | CASSLDGGRTYGYTF | TGTGCCAGCAGCTTAGACGGGGGGCGCACCTATGGCTACACCTTC
TRBD1 | TRBJ1-2 | . | TRBV28 | CASFSGQGGYTF | TGTGCCAGTTTCTCGGGACAGGGGGGCTACACCTTC
. | TRBJ1-1 | . | TRBV12-3/TRBV12-4 | CATSTLNTEAFF | TGTGCCACCTCAACTCTGAACACTGAAGCTTTCTTT
TRBD1 | TRBJ1-2 | once | TRBV2 | CASRQGARGYTF | TGTGCCAGCAGACAGGGGGCGAGAGGCTACACCTTC
. | TRBJ1-5 | once | TRBV5-1 | CASSLYGGSNQPQHF | TGCGCCAGCAGCTTGTATGGGGGGAGCAATCAGCCCCAGCATTTT